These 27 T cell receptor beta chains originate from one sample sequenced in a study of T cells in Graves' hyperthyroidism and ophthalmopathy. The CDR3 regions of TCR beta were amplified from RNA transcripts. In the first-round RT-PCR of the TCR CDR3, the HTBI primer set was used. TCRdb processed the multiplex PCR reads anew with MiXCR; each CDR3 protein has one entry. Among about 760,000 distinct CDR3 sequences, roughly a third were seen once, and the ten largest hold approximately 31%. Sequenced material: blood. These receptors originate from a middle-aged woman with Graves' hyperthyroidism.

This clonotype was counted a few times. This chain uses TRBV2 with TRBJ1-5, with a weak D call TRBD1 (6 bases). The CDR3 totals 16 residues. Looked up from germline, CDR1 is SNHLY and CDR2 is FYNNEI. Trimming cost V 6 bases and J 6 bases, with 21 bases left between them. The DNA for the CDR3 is TGTGCCAGCAGCGCAGAGACCGGGACAAATATTCAGCCCCAGCATTTT. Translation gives CASSAETGTNIQPQHF.

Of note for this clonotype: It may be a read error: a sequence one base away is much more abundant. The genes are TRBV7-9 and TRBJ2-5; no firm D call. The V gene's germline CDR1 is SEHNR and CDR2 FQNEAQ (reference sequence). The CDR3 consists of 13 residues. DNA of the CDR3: TGTGCCTGCAGCTCTCGGCTAGTAGAGACCCAGTACTTC. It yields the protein CACSSRLVETQYF. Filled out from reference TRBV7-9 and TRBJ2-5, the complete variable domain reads DTGVSQNPRHKITKRGQNVTFRCDPISEHNRLYWYRQTLGQGPEFLTYFQNEAQLEKSRLLSDRFSAERPKGSFSTLEIQRTEQGDSAMYLCACSSRLVETQYFGPGTRLLVL.

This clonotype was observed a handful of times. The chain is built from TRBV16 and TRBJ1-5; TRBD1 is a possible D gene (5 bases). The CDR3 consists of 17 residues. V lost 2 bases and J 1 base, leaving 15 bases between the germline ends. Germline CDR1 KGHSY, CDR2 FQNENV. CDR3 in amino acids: CASSQGGGGTSNQPQHF. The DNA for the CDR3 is TGTGCCAGCAGCCAAGGCGGGGGGGGGACCAGCAATCAGCCCCAGCATTTT.

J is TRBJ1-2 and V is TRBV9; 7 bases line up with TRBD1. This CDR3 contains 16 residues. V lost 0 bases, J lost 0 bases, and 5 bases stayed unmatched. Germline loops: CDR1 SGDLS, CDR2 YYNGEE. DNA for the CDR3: TGTGCCAGCAGCGTAGATTTGGACAGGCCTAACTATGGCTACACCTTC. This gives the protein CASSVDLDRPNYGYTF. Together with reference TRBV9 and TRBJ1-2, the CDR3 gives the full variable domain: DSGVTQTPKHLITATGQRVTLRCSPRSGDLSVYWYQQSLDQGLQFLIQYYNGEERAKGNILERFSAQQFPDLHSELNLSSLELGDSALYFCASSVDLDRPNYGYTFGSGTRLTVV.

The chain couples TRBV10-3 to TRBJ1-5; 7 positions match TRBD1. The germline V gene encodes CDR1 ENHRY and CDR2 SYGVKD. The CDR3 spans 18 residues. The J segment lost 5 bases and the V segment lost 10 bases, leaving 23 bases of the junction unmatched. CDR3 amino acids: CASSISVVGSTGDQPQHF. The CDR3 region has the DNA TGTGCCAGCTCAATTTCGGTTGTTGGGAGCACAGGGGATCAGCCCCAGCATTTT.

CDR3 coding DNA: TGTGCCTGGGTGAAGGACCTCCTTTGGGACGCTTTCTTT. Translated: CAWVKDLLWDAFF. The genes are TRBV30 and TRBJ1-1, with D possibly TRBD1 on 5 matching bases. CDR1 is GTSNPN and CDR2 is SVGIG in the germline V gene (reference sequence). The CDR3 runs to 13 residues. Trimming pared 5 bases from V and 11 bases from J, leaving 21 bases between.

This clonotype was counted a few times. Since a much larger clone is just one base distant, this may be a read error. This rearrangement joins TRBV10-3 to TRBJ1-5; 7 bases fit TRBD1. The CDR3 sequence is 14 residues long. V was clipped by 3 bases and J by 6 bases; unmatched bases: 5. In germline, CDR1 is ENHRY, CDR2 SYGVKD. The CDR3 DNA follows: TGTGCCATCAGTGACTCGGAGGGGGCTCAGCCCCAGCATTTT. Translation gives CAISDSEGAQPQHF.

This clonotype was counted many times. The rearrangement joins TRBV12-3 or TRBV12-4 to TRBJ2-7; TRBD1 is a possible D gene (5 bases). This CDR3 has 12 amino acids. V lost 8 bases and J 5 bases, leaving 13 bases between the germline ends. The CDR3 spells CASGQGVNEQYF. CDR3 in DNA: TGTGCCAGCGGTCAGGGTGTGAACGAGCAGTACTTC.

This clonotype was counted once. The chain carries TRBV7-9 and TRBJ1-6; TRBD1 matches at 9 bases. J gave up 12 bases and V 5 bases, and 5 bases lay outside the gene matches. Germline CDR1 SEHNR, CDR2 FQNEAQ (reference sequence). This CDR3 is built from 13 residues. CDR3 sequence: CASSAGTGRPLHF. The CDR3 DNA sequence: TGTGCCAGCAGCGCCGGGACAGGGCGACCCCTCCACTTT.

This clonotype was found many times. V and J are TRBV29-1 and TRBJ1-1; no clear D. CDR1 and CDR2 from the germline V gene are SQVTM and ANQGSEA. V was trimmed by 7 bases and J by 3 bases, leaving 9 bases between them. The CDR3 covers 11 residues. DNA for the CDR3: TGCAGCGCGTTAAAGGACACTGAAGCTTTCTTT. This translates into CSALKDTEAFF.

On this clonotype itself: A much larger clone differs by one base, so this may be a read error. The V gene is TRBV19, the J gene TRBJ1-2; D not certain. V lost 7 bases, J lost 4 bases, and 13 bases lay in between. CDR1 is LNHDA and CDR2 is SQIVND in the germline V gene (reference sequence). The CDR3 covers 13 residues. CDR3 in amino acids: CASKADASYGYTF. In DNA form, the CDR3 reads TGTGCCAGTAAGGCAGACGCTAGCTATGGCTACACCTTC.

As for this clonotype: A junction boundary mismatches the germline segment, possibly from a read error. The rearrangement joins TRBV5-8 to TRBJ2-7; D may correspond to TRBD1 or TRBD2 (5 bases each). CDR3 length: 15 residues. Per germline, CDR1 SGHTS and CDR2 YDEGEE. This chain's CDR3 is CASSSSSLPGTPGNF. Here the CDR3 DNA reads TGTGCCAGCAGCTCGAGTAGTTTACCGGGGACCCCTGGGAACTTC.

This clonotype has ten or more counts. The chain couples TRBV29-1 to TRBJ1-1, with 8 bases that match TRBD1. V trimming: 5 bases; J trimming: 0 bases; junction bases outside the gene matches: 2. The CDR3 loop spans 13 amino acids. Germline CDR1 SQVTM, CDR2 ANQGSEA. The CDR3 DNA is TGCAGCGTTAGGACAGGGTTGAACACTGAAGCTTTCTTT. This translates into CSVRTGLNTEAFF.

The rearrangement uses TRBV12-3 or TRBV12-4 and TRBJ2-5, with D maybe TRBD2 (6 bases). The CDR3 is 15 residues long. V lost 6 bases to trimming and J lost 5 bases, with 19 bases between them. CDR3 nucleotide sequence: TGTGCCAGCAGGCCTGGGGGAGGTTTGTGGGAGACCCAGTACTTC. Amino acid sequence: CASRPGGGLWETQYF.

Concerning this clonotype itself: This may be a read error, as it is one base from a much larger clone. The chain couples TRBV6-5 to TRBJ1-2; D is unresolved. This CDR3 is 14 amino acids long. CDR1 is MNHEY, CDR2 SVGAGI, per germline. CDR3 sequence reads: CAISYSRFYYGYTF. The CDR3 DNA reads TGTGCCATCAGTTACTCGAGGTTCTATTATGGCTACACCTTC.

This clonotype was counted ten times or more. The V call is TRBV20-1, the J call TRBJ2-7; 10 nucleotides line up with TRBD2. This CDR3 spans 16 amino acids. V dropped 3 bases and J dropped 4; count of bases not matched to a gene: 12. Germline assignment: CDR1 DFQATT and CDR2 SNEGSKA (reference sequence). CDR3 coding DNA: TGCAGTGCTAGCGGGACTAGCGCCCTCGAGGGTTACGAGCAGTACTTC. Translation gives CSASGTSALEGYEQYF.

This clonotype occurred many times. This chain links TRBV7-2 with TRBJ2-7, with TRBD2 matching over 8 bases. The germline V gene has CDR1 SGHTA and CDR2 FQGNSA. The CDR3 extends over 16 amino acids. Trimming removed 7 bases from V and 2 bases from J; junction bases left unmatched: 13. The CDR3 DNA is TGTGCCAGCACCAGGGAAAGCCTAGCGGGTACCTACGAGCAGTACTTC. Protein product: CASTRESLAGTYEQYF.

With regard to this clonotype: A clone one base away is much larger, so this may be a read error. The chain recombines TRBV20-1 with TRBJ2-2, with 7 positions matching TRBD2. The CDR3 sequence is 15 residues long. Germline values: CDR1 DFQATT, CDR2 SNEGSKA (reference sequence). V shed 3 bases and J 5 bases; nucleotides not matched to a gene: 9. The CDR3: CSARGGRARTGELFF. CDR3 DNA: TGCAGTGCTAGGGGAGGGAGGGCTCGAACCGGGGAGCTGTTTTTT.

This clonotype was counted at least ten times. The CDR3 is CASSYSGADNSPLHF. The CDR3 bases are TGTGCCAGCAGTTACTCGGGTGCTGATAATTCACCCCTCCACTTT. The J gene is TRBJ1-6, the V gene TRBV6-5; no clear D gene. CDR1 MNHEY and CDR2 SVGAGI come from the germline V gene. The CDR3 is 15 residues long. V lost 0 bases, J lost 5 bases, and 8 bases lay in between.

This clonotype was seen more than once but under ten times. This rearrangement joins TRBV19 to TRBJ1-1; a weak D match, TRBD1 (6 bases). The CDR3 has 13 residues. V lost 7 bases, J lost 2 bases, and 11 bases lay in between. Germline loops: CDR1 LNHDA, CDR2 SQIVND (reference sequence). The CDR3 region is CASTGQFNTEAFF. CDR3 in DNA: TGTGCCAGTACTGGACAGTTCAACACTGAAGCTTTCTTT.

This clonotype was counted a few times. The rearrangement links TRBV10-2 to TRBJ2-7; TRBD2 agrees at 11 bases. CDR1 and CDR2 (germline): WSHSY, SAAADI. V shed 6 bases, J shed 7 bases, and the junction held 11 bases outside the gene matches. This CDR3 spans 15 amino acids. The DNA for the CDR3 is TGCGCCAGCAGCCCAGGACTAGCGGGCTCGGGAGAGCAGTACTTC. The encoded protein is CASSPGLAGSGEQYF.

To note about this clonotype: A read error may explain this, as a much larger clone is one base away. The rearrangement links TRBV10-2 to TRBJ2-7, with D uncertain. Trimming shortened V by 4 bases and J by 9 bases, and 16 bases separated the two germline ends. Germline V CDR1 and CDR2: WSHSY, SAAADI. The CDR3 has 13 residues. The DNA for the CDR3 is TGCGCCAGCAGTGCTGGGGTTTCTCTCGGGCAGTACTTC. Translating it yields CASSAGVSLGQYF.

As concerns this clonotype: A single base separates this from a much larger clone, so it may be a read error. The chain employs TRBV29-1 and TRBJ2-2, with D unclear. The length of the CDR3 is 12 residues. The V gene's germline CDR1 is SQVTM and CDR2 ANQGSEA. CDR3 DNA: TGCAGCATTGAGGCGGACACCGGGGAGCTGTTTTTT. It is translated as CSIEADTGELFF.

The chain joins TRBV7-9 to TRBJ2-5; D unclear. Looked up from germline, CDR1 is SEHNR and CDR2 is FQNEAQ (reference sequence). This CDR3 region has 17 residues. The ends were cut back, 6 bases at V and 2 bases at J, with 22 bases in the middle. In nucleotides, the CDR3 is TGTGCCAGCAGAGAACCACGTGGCTTAACTGTTCAAGAGACCCAGTACTTC. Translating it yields CASREPRGLTVQETQYF.

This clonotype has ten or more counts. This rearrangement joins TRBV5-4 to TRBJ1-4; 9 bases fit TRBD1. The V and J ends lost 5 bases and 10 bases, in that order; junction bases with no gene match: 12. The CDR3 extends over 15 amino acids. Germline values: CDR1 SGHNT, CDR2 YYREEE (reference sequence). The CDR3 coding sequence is TGTGCCAGCAGTTCACCGGGACAGGGAGGGAGAAAACTGTTTTTT. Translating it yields CASSSPGQGGRKLFF.

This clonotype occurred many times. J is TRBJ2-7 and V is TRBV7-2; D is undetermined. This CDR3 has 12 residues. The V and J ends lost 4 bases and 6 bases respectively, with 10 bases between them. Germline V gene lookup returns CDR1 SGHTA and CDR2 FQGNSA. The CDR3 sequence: CASSSSIREQYF. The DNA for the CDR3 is TGTGCCAGCAGCTCTTCAATCCGCGAGCAGTACTTC.

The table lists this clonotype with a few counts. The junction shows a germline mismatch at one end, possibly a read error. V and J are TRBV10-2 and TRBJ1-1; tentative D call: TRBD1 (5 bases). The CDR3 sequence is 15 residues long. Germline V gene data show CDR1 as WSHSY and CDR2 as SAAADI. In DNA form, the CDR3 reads TGTGCCAGCAGTTACTCGACGGGGGGTTACACTGAAGCTTTCTTT. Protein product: CASSYSTGGYTEAFF.